A single T cell receptor (beta chain) is shown here with its context. The antigen is undetermined. This sample is part of a study of graft-versus-host responses after intestinal transplantation. Clones were read by immunoSEQ multiplex PCR, and TCRdb kept only the in-frame ones, dropping some. The sample contains about 86,000 clones, 88% of which appear only once. This receptor was obtained from a human donor who was the organ donor for an intestinal transplant. Sequenced material: unstimulated CD4+ T cells sorted from spleen or lymph node cells, taken before transplant.

The CDR3, as DNA: TGTGCCAGCAGCAGACAGGTTCTCAACACTGAAGCTTTCTTT. This codes for CASSRQVLNTEAFF. This chain connects TRBV2 to TRBJ1-1; perhaps TRBD1 as D (6 bases). CDR3 length: 14 amino acids. Germline V gene data show CDR1 as SNHLY and CDR2 as FYNNEI. The V gene lost 6 bases and the J gene lost 2 bases, with 13 bases spanning the gap.